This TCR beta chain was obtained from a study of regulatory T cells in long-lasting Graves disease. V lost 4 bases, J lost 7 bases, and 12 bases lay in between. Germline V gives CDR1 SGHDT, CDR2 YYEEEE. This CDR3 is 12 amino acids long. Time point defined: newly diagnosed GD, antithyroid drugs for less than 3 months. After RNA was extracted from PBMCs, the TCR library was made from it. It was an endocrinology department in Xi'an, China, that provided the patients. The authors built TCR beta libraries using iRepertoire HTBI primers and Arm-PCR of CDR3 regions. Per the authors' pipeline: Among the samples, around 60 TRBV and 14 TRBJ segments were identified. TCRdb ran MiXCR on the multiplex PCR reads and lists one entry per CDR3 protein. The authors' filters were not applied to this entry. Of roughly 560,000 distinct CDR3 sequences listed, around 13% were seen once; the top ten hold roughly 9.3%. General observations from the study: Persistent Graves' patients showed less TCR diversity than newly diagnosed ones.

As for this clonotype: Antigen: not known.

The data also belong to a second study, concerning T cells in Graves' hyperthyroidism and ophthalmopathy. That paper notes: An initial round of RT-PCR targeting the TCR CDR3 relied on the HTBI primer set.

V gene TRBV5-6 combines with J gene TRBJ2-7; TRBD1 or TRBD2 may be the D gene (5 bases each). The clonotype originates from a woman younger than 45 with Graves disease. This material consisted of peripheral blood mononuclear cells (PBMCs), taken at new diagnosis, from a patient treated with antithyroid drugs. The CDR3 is CASSVTRGEQYF. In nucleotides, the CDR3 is TGTGCCAGCAGCGTCACTAGGGGAGAGCAGTACTTC.